This TCR beta chain was recorded in a study of OX40 agonist ivuxolimab in advanced cancers. Study-wide context: The study gave patients intravenous ivuxolimab at 0.01 to 10 mg/kg every 2 weeks. Participants could have had prior anti-PD-1, anti-PD-L1 or anti-CTLA-4 therapy, and about 40% had some.

TCRdb's table, derived via immunoSEQ multiplex PCR, lists solely in-frame clones and lacks some. The data show tens of thousands of clones, almost 95% seen once. V was clipped by 4 bases and J by 4 bases; unmatched bases: 6. Per the germline V gene, CDR1 is MDHEN and CDR2 is SYDVKM. CDR3 length: 15 residues. Autoimmune disease history or systemic immunosuppression led to patients being barred. Turning to this clone: The antigen is unknown.

General study findings and limits: Those patients achieving a partial response at 0.1-3.0 mg/kg showed among the lowest clonal expansion.

Here the sequenced sample was CD4+ or CD8+ T cells sorted from blood, taken in a trial of the OX40 agonist ivuxolimab. This chain connects TRBV28 to TRBJ1-3; 8 bases agree with TRBD1. This TCR derives from an adult with an advanced solid tumor such as melanoma, head and neck, liver or kidney cancer. The CDR3, as DNA: TGTGCCAGCAGTTCCCAGGGGGCTAAAGGAAACACCATATATTTT. It is translated as CASSSQGAKGNTIYF.